Included here is one T cell receptor beta chain sequence, with context. This entry belongs to a study of T-cell reconstitution after alpha-beta-depleted transplantation in children. Library preparation (for TCRbeta) was performed with unique molecular identifiers. TCRdb passed the PCR reads through MiXCR, listing each CDR3 protein once. The sample lists about 400,000 distinct CDR3 sequences; about a sixth were seen once. The CDR3 length is 17 residues. Trimming took 0 bases from V and 6 from J; bases not matched to a gene: 10. Germline CDR1 is SEHNR and CDR2 is FQNEAQ (reference sequence). The chain has TRBV7-9 and TRBJ2-1, with 8 bases lining up with TRBD1. The sequence was collected from a boy less than two years old who had a stem cell transplant for Wiskott-Aldrich syndrome, so the T cells may come from the graft donor. The material sequenced was PBMCs, mostly from graft donor cells, taken 360 days after TCRalphabeta/CD19-depleted stem cell transplant. In DNA form, the CDR3 reads TGTGCCAGCAGCTTAGCATCGACAGGGGTCCAAGGCAATGAGCAGTTCTTC. This translates into CASSLASTGVQGNEQFF.